The 9 T cell receptor beta chains below come from one sample, sequenced in a study of blood T cell repertoires in COVID-19. Sequencing was performed with immunoSEQ multiplex PCR; in TCRdb, only in-frame clones are kept and a portion is missing. The sample yields under 150,000 clones, roughly nine tenths seen once. The sample comprised peripheral blood. Receptor source: a man in his sixties with COVID-19, enrolled during active disease.

This rearrangement joins TRBV11-3 to TRBJ1-2; 9 positions match TRBD1. The J segment lost 6 bases and the V segment lost 1 base, leaving 12 bases of the junction unmatched. CDR1 and CDR2 from the germline V gene are SGHNT and YENEEA. The CDR3 spans 17 residues. CDR3 sequence: CASSLALDRDREDGYTF. The CDR3 DNA reads as TGTGCCAGCAGCTTAGCCCTAGACCGGGACAGGGAAGATGGCTACACCTTC.

The chain is built from TRBV11-2 and TRBJ2-7, with D possibly TRBD1 on 6 matching bases. Germline V gives CDR1 SGHAT, CDR2 FQNNGV. The CDR3 runs to 19 residues. V dropped 3 bases and J dropped 4 bases, with 28 bases sitting between them. The DNA for the CDR3 is TGTGCCAGCAGCTTGAGAAGGTCAGGGTCCGGGACAAGGGGATACGAGCAGTACTTC. Its protein is CASSLRRSGSGTRGYEQYF.

The gene calls are TRBV2 and TRBJ2-2; unclear D gene. The CDR3 spans 12 residues. The germline CDR1 and CDR2 sequences are SNHLY and FYNNEI. As DNA, the CDR3 is TGTGTTAGCAGGCTGAGGACCGGGGAGCTGTTTTTT. Protein product: CVSRLRTGELFF.

The CDR3 region is CATSDLGRHTGELFF. The CDR3, as DNA: TGTGCCACCAGTGATTTAGGCAGGCACACCGGGGAGCTGTTTTTT. The rearrangement uses TRBV24-1 and TRBJ2-2; no reliable D call. Trimming took off 1 base at V and 3 bases at J, with 8 bases between the two ends. This CDR3 contains 15 residues. Germline V gives CDR1 KGHDR, CDR2 SFDVKD.

This rearrangement joins TRBV6-4 to TRBJ1-5; unclear D gene. The CDR3 spans 13 residues. Germline lookup yields CDR1 MRHNA and CDR2 SNTAGT. The V end lost 4 bases, the J end lost 1 base, and 5 bases lay between the germline ends. CDR3 nucleotides: TGTGCCAGCAGTGCCGGGAGCAATCAGCCCCAGCATTTT. The encoded protein is CASSAGSNQPQHF.

This chain connects TRBV27 to TRBJ1-1; TRBD1 matches at 7 bases. This CDR3 has 14 residues. Germline V gene sequence: CDR1 MNHEY, CDR2 SMNVEV (reference sequence). V trimming: 2 bases; J trimming: 3 bases; junction bases outside the gene matches: 3. The CDR3: CASSLGQGDTEAFF. As DNA, the CDR3 is TGTGCCAGCAGTTTAGGGCAGGGGGACACTGAAGCTTTCTTT.

This clone was seen just once. V and J are TRBV27 and TRBJ2-3, with 7 bases lining up with TRBD1. Germline V lookup: CDR1 MNHEY, CDR2 SMNVEV (reference sequence). After removal of 5 bases from V and 5 bases from J, the junction contained 7 bases not matched to a gene. This CDR3 region has 14 residues. The CDR3 sequence: CASSPNRGVDTQYF. Written as DNA, the CDR3 is TGTGCCAGCAGTCCAAACAGGGGTGTAGATACGCAGTATTTT.

The rearrangement joins TRBV25-1 to TRBJ1-1, with 9 bases identical to TRBD1. Per germline, CDR1 MGHDK and CDR2 SYGVNS. Unmatched junction bases numbered 6, after V lost 1 base and J lost 6 bases. The CDR3 length is 15 residues. This chain's CDR3 is CASSESGGTGSEAFF. CDR3 bases: TGTGCCAGCAGTGAATCGGGGGGGACAGGGTCTGAAGCTTTCTTT.

The chain combines TRBV11-3 with TRBJ1-1; D is ambiguous. V lost 1 base and J 4 bases, leaving 13 bases between the germline ends. The germline V gene has CDR1 SGHNT and CDR2 YENEEA. CDR3 length: 15 amino acids. The CDR3 coding sequence is TGTGCCAGCAGCTTAGGAGGCCTCACCGGCACTGAAGCTTTCTTT. Its translation: CASSLGGLTGTEAFF.